The T cell receptor beta chain under discussion was sequenced for a study of T cell responses to AZD1222 COVID-19 vaccine. V trimming: 5 bases; J trimming: 6 bases; junction bases outside the gene matches: 4. The CDR3 length is 14 residues. Looked up from germline, CDR1 is SGHTA and CDR2 is FQGNSA. Assay: immunoSEQ multiplex PCR; the TCRdb copy retains only in-frame clones and omits some. The top ten clones hold roughly 50% of a sample with 70,000 to 80,000 clones, less than 85% of them seen once. This TCR came from an adult who received the AZD1222 COVID-19 vaccine. J is TRBJ2-7 and V is TRBV7-2; 13 bases line up with TRBD2. Sequencing was performed on peripheral blood, taken 28 days after the second AZD1222 dose. The CDR3 protein is CASSPTSGGAEQYF. In nucleotides, the CDR3 is TGTGCCAGCAGCCCCACTAGCGGGGGGGCCGAGCAGTACTTC.